Below, 17 T cell receptor beta chains from the same sample are listed, as sequenced in a study of technical replicates of blood from a few donors. The table came from immunoSEQ multiplex PCR; TCRdb's copy has only in-frame clones and leaves some out. Among about 50,000 clones, nearly 95% were seen once, and the ten largest hold 3.1%. The sequenced sample consisted of PBMCs. Receptors were obtained from a human donor in good health. Some clones in this sample may be carry-over from other donors' samples.

The genes are TRBV4-2 and TRBJ1-2; the D gene is possibly TRBD1 (5 bases). The ends were cut back, 0 bases at V and 8 bases at J, with 10 bases in the middle. The CDR3 covers 13 residues. Germline V gene data show CDR1 as LGHNA and CDR2 as YNFKEQ. The CDR3 region has the DNA TGTGCCAGCAGCCAAGAAGGAAGGGGCGGCTACACCTTC. It encodes CASSQEGRGGYTF.

This chain connects TRBV4-1 to TRBJ2-5, with 9 positions matching TRBD2. Germline-derived CDR1 and CDR2 are MGHRA and YSYEKL. The junction had 7 bases not matched to a gene; V was cut back by 4 bases and J by 1 base. CDR3 size: 16 residues. For the CDR3, the DNA is TGCGCCAGCAGCCGGGGTAGCGGGGGACTCCAAGAGACCCAGTACTTC. As protein: CASSRGSGGLQETQYF.

The chain is built from TRBV27 and TRBJ1-4, with TRBD1 matching 8 bases. Per germline, CDR1 MNHEY and CDR2 SMNVEV (reference sequence). V lost 2 bases to trimming and J lost 9 bases; unmatched junction nucleotides: 8. This CDR3 has 15 residues. The CDR3 DNA reads TGTGCCAGCAGTTTAGTGGTACAGGGGGTGAAAAAACTGTTTTTT. Amino acids: CASSLVVQGVKKLFF. The variable domain in full, completed from reference TRBV27 and TRBJ1-4, reads EAQVTQNPRYLITVTGKKLTVTCSQNMNHEYMSWYRQDPGLGLRQIYYSMNVEVTDKGDVPEGYKVSRKEKRNFPLILESPSPNQTSLYFCASSLVVQGVKKLFFGSGTQLSVL.

In this sample, this clone turned up once. The chain is built from TRBV9 and TRBJ2-7, with D possibly matching TRBD1 (5 bases). Trimming cost V 3 bases and J 1 base, with 8 bases left between them. The CDR3 runs 13 residues. CDR1 is SGDLS, CDR2 YYNGEE, per germline. Here the CDR3 DNA reads TGTGCCAGCAGCGGTTACAGGTCCTACGAGCAGTACTTC. Translated, it gives CASSGYRSYEQYF.

The chain links TRBV19 to TRBJ1-2, with a weak D call TRBD1 (5 bases). Deletions cut 3 bases from V and 3 bases from J, with 14 bases between. This CDR3 has 15 residues. Germline V gene lookup returns CDR1 LNHDA and CDR2 SQIVND (reference sequence). In DNA, the CDR3 is TGTGCCAGTAGTATCGGGGGGAAACAGGACTATGGCTACACCTTC. Translation gives CASSIGGKQDYGYTF.

Only a few counts were recorded for this clone. The chain recombines TRBV29-1 with TRBJ1-2; TRBD1 aligns across 8 bases. This CDR3 contains 12 residues. Germline V gene sequence: CDR1 SQVTM, CDR2 ANQGSEA. V gave up 6 bases and J gave up 6 bases; unmatched junction bases: 6. The CDR3 nucleotides read TGCAGCGTGACCGGACAGGGTAATGGCTACACCTTC. As protein: CSVTGQGNGYTF.

V and J are TRBV5-1 and TRBJ1-1; D is unclear. The germline V and J ends were trimmed by 4 bases and 0 bases, with 10 bases remaining between them. CDR3 length: 14 residues. Germline loops: CDR1 SGHRS, CDR2 YFSETQ. The chain's CDR3 is CASSRGDLNTEAFF. CDR3 DNA sequence: TGCGCCAGCAGCCGCGGGGATCTGAACACTGAAGCTTTCTTT.

The V and J genes are TRBV6-1 and TRBJ1-5; D may be TRBD1 (5 bases). Germline V gene data show CDR1 as MNHNS and CDR2 as SASEGT. This CDR3 comprises 14 residues. V lost 2 bases to trimming and J lost 7 bases, with 12 bases between them. The CDR3 nucleotides are TGTGCCAGCAGTGAAACTCAGGGCGGCCAGCCCCAGCATTTT. This gives the protein CASSETQGGQPQHF.

The rearrangement joins TRBV5-4 to TRBJ1-1; D perhaps matches TRBD1 (6 bases). The CDR3 sequence is 16 residues long. Per the germline V gene, CDR1 is SGHNT and CDR2 is YYREEE (reference sequence). V dropped 4 bases and J dropped 1 base, with 17 bases sitting between them. The CDR3: CASSRGGGRGNTEAFF. As DNA, the CDR3 is TGTGCCAGCAGCCGAGGGGGGGGACGAGGGAACACTGAAGCTTTCTTT.

The chain recombines TRBV6-1 with TRBJ2-6, with D perhaps TRBD2 (6 bases). From germline, CDR1 is MNHNS and CDR2 SASEGT. This CDR3 has 17 amino acids. V gave up 3 bases and J gave up 4 bases, with 16 bases separating them. CDR3 DNA sequence: TGTGCCAGCAGTGACATGCGGGGTGCGGGAGGGGCCAACGTCCTGACTTTC. It specifies CASSDMRGAGGANVLTF.

This chain's CDR3 is CASSLWSGTGNLYGYTF. The CDR3 nucleotides read TGTGCCAGCAGCTTATGGTCCGGGACAGGGAATTTGTATGGCTACACCTTC. V usage is TRBV7-9 and J usage is TRBJ1-2; 9 bases match TRBD1. V lost 2 bases and J lost 5; bases outside the gene matches: 12. This CDR3 contains 17 residues. Per the germline V gene, CDR1 is SEHNR and CDR2 is FQNEAQ (reference sequence).

The gene calls are TRBV4-2 and TRBJ1-5; tentatively, D is TRBD1 (5 bases). Germline CDR1 LGHNA, CDR2 YNFKEQ. V dropped 2 bases and J dropped 5 bases, with 10 bases sitting between them. The CDR3 extends over 14 amino acids. The CDR3 DNA follows: TGTGCCAGCAGCCAAAGCGAAGGGGATCAGCCCCAGCATTTT. Its protein product is CASSQSEGDQPQHF.

V and J are TRBV10-3 and TRBJ1-2, with D hard to call. Germline CDR1 reads ENHRY; CDR2 reads SYGVKD. Trimming shortened V by 2 bases and J by 6 bases, and 10 bases separated the two germline ends. This CDR3 contains 13 residues. CDR3 residues: CAISEHSLDGYTF. The CDR3 DNA is TGTGCCATCAGTGAGCATTCACTGGATGGCTACACCTTC.

This clone was picked up one time. The J gene is TRBJ2-7, the V gene TRBV13; D is perhaps TRBD2 (5 bases). This CDR3 has 16 amino acids. V was clipped by 0 bases and J by 3 bases, with 15 bases between them. Germline V CDR1 and CDR2: PRHDT, FYEKMQ (reference sequence). This CDR3 reads CASSLGARTFVYEQYF. The DNA of the CDR3 is TGTGCCAGCAGCTTAGGGGCTCGGACTTTCGTCTACGAGCAGTACTTC.

This chain links TRBV10-3 with TRBJ1-2; maybe TRBD1 (5 bases). With 2 bases removed from V and 7 bases from J, the gap between germline ends came to 8 bases. This CDR3 contains 12 residues. Germline-derived CDR1 and CDR2 are ENHRY and SYGVKD. CDR3 sequence (DNA): TGTGCCATCAGTGAGGGGGCCAGTGGCTACACCTTC. Amino acids: CAISEGASGYTF.

The chain carries TRBV2 and TRBJ1-1, with a weak D call TRBD1 (6 bases). V lost 0 bases and J 0 bases, leaving 8 bases between the germline ends. CDR3 size: 15 residues. Germline lookup yields CDR1 SNHLY and CDR2 FYNNEI. CDR3 bases: TGTGCCAGCAGTGAAGCACAGGGCATGAACACTGAAGCTTTCTTT. This translates into CASSEAQGMNTEAFF.

The chain is built from TRBV6-1 and TRBJ2-2; the D is unclear. V lost 4 bases and J lost 7, with 13 bases in between. Germline values: CDR1 MNHNS, CDR2 SASEGT. This CDR3 has 14 amino acids. CDR3 in DNA: TGTGCCAGCAGTGCGTTCTACACGGGCGGGGAGCTGTTTTTT. Amino acid sequence: CASSAFYTGGELFF.